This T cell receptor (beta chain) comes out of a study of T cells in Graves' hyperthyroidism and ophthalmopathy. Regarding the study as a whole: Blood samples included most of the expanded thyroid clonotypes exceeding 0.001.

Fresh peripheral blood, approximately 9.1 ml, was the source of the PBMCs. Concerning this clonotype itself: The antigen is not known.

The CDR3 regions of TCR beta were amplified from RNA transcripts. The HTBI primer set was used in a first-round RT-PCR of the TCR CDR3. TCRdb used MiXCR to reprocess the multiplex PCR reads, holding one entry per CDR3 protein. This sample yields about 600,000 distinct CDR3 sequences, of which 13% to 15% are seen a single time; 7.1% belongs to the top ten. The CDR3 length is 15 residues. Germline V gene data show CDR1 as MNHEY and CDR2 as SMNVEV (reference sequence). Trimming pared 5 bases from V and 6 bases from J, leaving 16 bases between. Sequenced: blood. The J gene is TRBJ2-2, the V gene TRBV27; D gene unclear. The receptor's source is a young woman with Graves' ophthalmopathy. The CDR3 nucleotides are TGTGCCAGCAGTAGACCCAAAGGAAGCGCCGGGGAGCTGTTTTTT. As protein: CASSRPKGSAGELFF.